The clone carrying this TCR beta chain was detected many times. One entry per CDR3 protein results from TCRdb running MiXCR on the reads. The profile shows around 230,000 distinct CDR3 sequences, around 6.6% of them singletons. This record comes from a study of T cell repertoires in cytomegalovirus infection. Germline-derived CDR1 and CDR2 are SEHNR and FQNEAQ (reference sequence). The ends were cut back, 9 bases at V and 8 bases at J, with 16 bases in the middle. The CDR3 runs to 12 residues. Sequencing used PBMCs. This TCR was sampled from a human donor in good health (CMV status not recorded). Some clones in this sample may be carry-over from other donors' samples. This chain connects TRBV7-9 to TRBJ1-2, with D unresolved. CDR3 DNA: TGTGCCAGTAACTCAGGTTTTGGGGGCTACACCTTC. Translated: CASNSGFGGYTF.